These 22 T cell receptor beta chains came from one sample sequenced in a study of Ad26.COV2.S vaccination and SARS-CoV-2 variants. Sequencing used immunoSEQ multiplex PCR; TCRdb keeps in-frame clones, though not all of them. This repertoire shows hundreds of thousands of clones, about 89% found once; its top ten account for approximately 5%. As to treatment: over 15 received Ad26.COV2.S at low or high dose, single or two shots; a few received placebo; per-sample allocation not given. Samples came from day 63 after the first vaccine or placebo injection. The sample was peripheral blood, taken in a trial of Ad26.COV2.S vaccine versus placebo. The source is a person between 18 and 65 years old who received the Ad26.COV2.S COVID-19 vaccine or a placebo.

This clone occurred once. This chain joins TRBV2 and TRBJ1-1; D ambiguous. Between the trimmed V and J ends, which lost 6 bases and 1 base, there was a span of 15 bases. Germline V CDR1 and CDR2: SNHLY, FYNNEI. This CDR3 has 15 amino acids. CDR3 nucleotide sequence: TGTGCCAGCAGGACGTCAAGCGGAGGGAACACTGAAGCTTTCTTT. It encodes CASRTSSGGNTEAFF.

The chain combines TRBV28 with TRBJ2-7; D call uncertain. V shed 1 base and J shed 0 bases, with 13 bases lying between them. This CDR3 is built from 16 residues. Germline lookup yields CDR1 MDHEN and CDR2 SYDVKM. The CDR3 DNA reads TGTGCCAGCAGTTTATCTCGGTTACCCGTCTCCTACGAGCAGTACTTC. Translation gives CASSLSRLPVSYEQYF.

The chain couples TRBV27 to TRBJ1-1; weak D call: TRBD1 (6 bases). Looked up from germline, CDR1 is MNHEY and CDR2 is SMNVEV (reference sequence). Between the trimmed V and J ends, which lost 4 bases and 4 bases, there was a span of 16 bases. The CDR3 has 15 residues. The CDR3 sequence: CASSSGRGGSTEAFF. In DNA form, the CDR3 reads TGTGCCAGCAGTTCGGGTCGGGGGGGCAGCACTGAAGCTTTCTTT.

CDR3 sequence: CASSSRRFTFEQYF. In nucleotides, the CDR3 is TGTGCCAGCAGCTCGCGTCGCTTTACATTCGAGCAGTACTTC. The J gene is TRBJ2-7, the V gene TRBV6-2 or TRBV6-3; D is unresolved. The V end lost 6 bases, the J end lost 6 bases, and 18 bases lay between the germline ends. This CDR3 comprises 14 residues. The germline CDR1 and CDR2 sequences are MNHEY and SVGEGT.

CDR3 DNA: TGTGCCAGCAGCCCAGGGGGAGGGAATGCTTTCTTT. Protein sequence: CASSPGGGNAFF. The chain uses TRBV28 and TRBJ1-1; TRBD1 agrees at 7 bases. The germline CDR1 and CDR2 sequences are MDHEN and SYDVKM. Losses at the gene ends were 6 bases for V and 11 bases for J; bases not matched to a gene: 9. The CDR3 is made up of 12 amino acids.

In DNA, the CDR3 is TGTGCCAGCAGTGTGACAGGGGGGCCTGGCTACGAGCAGTACTTC. This gives the protein CASSVTGGPGYEQYF. The chain is built from TRBV28 and TRBJ2-7, with 9 bases that match TRBD1. Trimming cost V 5 bases and J 3 bases; bases outside gene matches: 8. Germline V gene lookup returns CDR1 MDHEN and CDR2 SYDVKM. This CDR3 spans 15 amino acids.

The V gene is TRBV7-2, the J gene TRBJ2-1, with 12 positions matching TRBD1. The CDR3 has 17 amino acids. Germline V gene data show CDR1 as SGHTA and CDR2 as FQGNSA. The V segment lost 3 bases and the J segment 6 bases; nucleotides outside the gene matches: 9. In nucleotides, the CDR3 is TGTGCCAGCAGCTTTCGAACCGGGACAGGGGGCCGCAATGAGCAGTTCTTC. Encoded protein: CASSFRTGTGGRNEQFF.

This clone was found once. V and J are TRBV18 and TRBJ1-5; 9 nucleotides match TRBD1. V shed 2 bases and J 4 bases; nucleotides not matched to a gene: 3. CDR1 KGHSH and CDR2 LQKENI come from the germline V gene. The CDR3 runs to 15 residues. The CDR3 bases are TGTGCCAGCTCACCAGAGGGACAGGGAAATCAGCCCCAGCATTTT. This encodes CASSPEGQGNQPQHF. The whole variable domain, remainder taken from reference TRBV18 and TRBJ1-5, is NAGVMQNPRHLVRRRGQEARLRCSPMKGHSHVYWYRQLPEEGLKFMVYLQKENIIDESGMPKERFSAEFPKEGPSILRIQQVVRGDSAAYFCASSPEGQGNQPQHFGDGTRLSIL.

The J gene is TRBJ2-7, the V gene TRBV5-8; 9 positions match TRBD1. In germline, CDR1 is SGHTS, CDR2 YDEGEE. V shed 5 bases, J shed 3 bases, and the junction held 6 bases outside the gene matches. The CDR3 loop spans 14 amino acids. For the CDR3, the DNA is TGTGCCAGCAGTTCGGGACAGGGCTTCTACGAGCAGTACTTC. Translating it yields CASSSGQGFYEQYF.

V usage is TRBV28 and J usage is TRBJ2-7; D unresolved. The V end lost 3 bases, the J end lost 4 bases, and 10 bases lay between the germline ends. Germline V CDR1 and CDR2: MDHEN, SYDVKM. The CDR3 is 13 amino acids. The CDR3 nucleotides are TGTGCCAGCAGTTTTCTGTGGTATTACGAGCAGTACTTC. Protein product: CASSFLWYYEQYF.

The chain recombines TRBV9 with TRBJ2-2; 7 bases match TRBD1. The CDR3 loop spans 19 amino acids. The germline V gene has CDR1 SGDLS and CDR2 YYNGEE. V lost 3 bases to trimming and J lost 0 bases; unmatched junction nucleotides: 14. The CDR3 protein is CASSGLPGQWASNTGELFF. CDR3 nucleotide sequence: TGTGCCAGCAGCGGGCTACCGGGACAGTGGGCGTCGAACACCGGGGAGCTGTTTTTT.

V gene TRBV7-9 combines with J gene TRBJ2-2; 7 nucleotides agree with TRBD1. The CDR3 loop spans 14 amino acids. Germline V gene data show CDR1 as SEHNR and CDR2 as FQNEAQ (reference sequence). V shed 4 bases, J shed 4 bases, and the junction held 3 bases outside the gene matches. This CDR3 reads CASSYRGTTGELFF. The CDR3 coding sequence is TGTGCCAGCAGCTACAGGGGTACCACCGGGGAGCTGTTTTTT. Full variable domain (remainder filled in from reference TRBV7-9 and TRBJ2-2): DTGVSQNPRHKITKRGQNVTFRCDPISEHNRLYWYRQTLGQGPEFLTYFQNEAQLEKSRLLSDRFSAERPKGSFSTLEIQRTEQGDSAMYLCASSYRGTTGELFFGEGSRLTVL.

The genes are TRBV6-1 and TRBJ2-7, with 14 positions matching TRBD2. The CDR3 covers 17 residues. Germline V gene lookup returns CDR1 MNHNS and CDR2 SASEGT. Germline trimming cut 2 bases from V and 2 bases from J; bases unmatched to any gene: 5. In DNA, the CDR3 is TGTGCCAGCAGTGAATCGGGACTAGCGGGAGTCCCCTACGAGCAGTACTTC. It translates to CASSESGLAGVPYEQYF.

This sequence joins TRBV15 and TRBJ2-5, with D possibly TRBD1 on 5 matching bases. Trimming shortened V by 0 bases and J by 1 base, and 9 bases separated the two germline ends. This CDR3 is 15 amino acids long. Germline V gene sequence: CDR1 LNHNV, CDR2 YYDKDF (reference sequence). The CDR3: CATSRDLDSQETQYF. In DNA form, the CDR3 reads TGTGCCACCAGCAGAGATCTCGACAGCCAAGAGACCCAGTACTTC.

The chain links TRBV5-8 to TRBJ2-1, with 8 bases matching TRBD1. The CDR3 runs to 15 residues. V shed 4 bases, J shed 2 bases, and the junction held 5 bases outside the gene matches. CDR1 and CDR2 from the germline V gene are SGHTS and YDEGEE. The CDR3 sequence is CASSLAGGTYNEQFF. In DNA, the CDR3 is TGTGCCAGCAGCCTGGCAGGGGGCACCTACAATGAGCAGTTCTTC.

The J gene is TRBJ1-4, the V gene TRBV5-6; 8 bases are shared with TRBD1. Trimming took 2 bases from V and 2 from J; bases not matched to a gene: 2. The CDR3 has 15 residues. Germline V CDR1 and CDR2: SGHDT, YYEEEE. This CDR3 is CASSFRGLTNEKLFF. CDR3 DNA sequence: TGTGCCAGCAGCTTCAGGGGGCTGACTAATGAAAAACTGTTTTTT.

The rearrangement joins TRBV13 to TRBJ1-3; weak D call: TRBD1 (6 bases). CDR3 length: 16 residues. The V end lost 5 bases, the J end lost 3 bases, and 17 bases lay between the germline ends. Germline assignment: CDR1 PRHDT and CDR2 FYEKMQ (reference sequence). Written as DNA, the CDR3 is TGTGCCAGCAGCCCCCCAAGGGGGGTGCATGGAAACACCATATATTTT. Translated, it gives CASSPPRGVHGNTIYF.

This rearrangement joins TRBV2 to TRBJ1-6; D may be TRBD1 (5 bases). This CDR3 spans 16 amino acids. V was cut by 6 bases and J by 7 bases, with 19 bases left in between. The germline V gene has CDR1 SNHLY and CDR2 FYNNEI. CDR3 residues: CASRGTSGAKNSPLHF. CDR3 nucleotides: TGTGCCAGCAGGGGAACTTCCGGGGCGAAAAATTCACCCCTCCACTTT.

The chain combines TRBV4-1 with TRBJ2-4; D not certain. This CDR3 is 15 amino acids long. Trimming removed 4 bases from V and 7 bases from J, with 17 bases in between. The V gene's germline CDR1 is MGHRA and CDR2 YSYEKL. CDR3 residues: CASSLLGLVNNIQYF. In nucleotides, the CDR3 is TGCGCCAGCAGCCTCCTCGGCCTAGTTAACAACATTCAGTACTTC.

V and J are TRBV15 and TRBJ1-4; 7 bases match TRBD1. Trimming removed 1 base from V and 5 bases from J; junction bases left unmatched: 10. The CDR3 consists of 17 residues. Germline-derived CDR1 and CDR2 are LNHNV and YYDKDF (reference sequence). CDR3 loop: CATSRGPRQGINEKLFF. In DNA, the CDR3 is TGTGCCACCAGCAGAGGCCCCAGACAGGGAATAAATGAAAAACTGTTTTTT.

A remark on this clone: At one end the junction does not follow the germline gene, possibly because of a read error. The chain combines TRBV19 with TRBJ1-4; D perhaps matches TRBD1 (6 bases). Germline V gene sequence: CDR1 LNHDA, CDR2 SQIVND (reference sequence). This CDR3 is 14 amino acids long. Here the CDR3 reads CASSLDRLNEKLFF. DNA of the CDR3: TGTGCCAGTAGTCTAGACAGGCTTAATGAAAAACTGTTTTTT.

The CDR3 loop reads CASSLGLLTYEQYF. CDR3 DNA: TGTGCCAGCAGTTTGGGACTGCTAACCTACGAGCAGTACTTC. The chain couples TRBV28 to TRBJ2-7; D possibly corresponds to TRBD2 (6 bases). Trimming pared 3 bases from V and 2 bases from J, leaving 11 bases between. This CDR3 has 14 amino acids. Looked up from germline, CDR1 is MDHEN and CDR2 is SYDVKM.